The 2 T cell receptor beta chains below were found in one sample sequenced in a study of T cells after yellow fever vaccination. Using its own MiXCR run on the 5' RACE reads, TCRdb lists one record per CDR3 protein. The sample carries approximately 140,000 distinct CDR3 sequences, around 7.7% recorded once. Material: CD4+ T cells sorted from PBMCs, obtained 5 days after the yellow fever booster vaccination. Every receptor here comes from a man aged 30 to 39 who received the YFV17D yellow fever vaccine.

This clonotype was seen at least ten times. This chain joins TRBV3-1 and TRBJ2-1; TRBD1 or TRBD2 may be the D gene (5 bases each). Germline V gene sequence: CDR1 LGHDT, CDR2 YNNKEL (reference sequence). The CDR3 totals 16 residues. Trimming took off 1 base at V and 0 bases at J, with 10 bases between the two ends. CDR3 nucleotides: TGTGCCAGCAGCCAAGTTTGGGGGAGCTCCTACAATGAGCAGTTCTTC. Translated, it gives CASSQVWGSSYNEQFF.

This clonotype was seen many times. The chain is built from TRBV20-1 and TRBJ2-5; TRBD1 might be the D (6 bases). Germline assignment: CDR1 DFQATT and CDR2 SNEGSKA (reference sequence). CDR3 length: 12 amino acids. V was pared by 2 bases and J by 3 bases, with 7 bases between. Here the CDR3 reads CSARTGKETQYF. CDR3 coding DNA: TGCAGTGCTAGAACAGGGAAAGAGACCCAGTACTTC.